Included here is one T cell receptor beta chain sequence, with context. Profiled with immunoSEQ multiplex PCR; TCRdb holds only in-frame clones, not every one. The sample has more than 85,000 clones; about nine tenths are singletons. These data originate in a study of T cell responses to AZD1222 COVID-19 vaccine. CDR1 MNHEY and CDR2 SVGAGI come from the germline V gene. The junction had 7 bases not matched to a gene; V was cut back by 6 bases and J by 3 bases. This CDR3 spans 15 amino acids. The sequence was collected from an adult who received the AZD1222 COVID-19 vaccine. The rearrangement links TRBV6-5 to TRBJ1-3; 8 bases are a match to TRBD1. The material sequenced was peripheral blood, taken 28 days after the second AZD1222 dose. The CDR3 DNA is TGTGCCAGCAGGACTTCACAGGGGGTTGGAAACACCATATATTTT. This encodes CASRTSQGVGNTIYF.